This T cell receptor (beta chain) emerged from a study of vaccination effects on CD4 cells after COVID-19. Study information: The participants, recipients of two vaccine doses, got either BNT162b2 or mRNA-1273. Study outcomes and limitations: By a late point after vaccination, infection- and vaccine-induced clones had shrunk markedly through clonal contraction.

The V end was cut by 5 bases, the J end by 3 bases, with 18 bases between. The CDR3 runs 15 residues. In germline, CDR1 is SQVTM, CDR2 ANQGSEA. Worth noting for this clone: Its antigen is unknown.

Sequencing was performed with immunoSEQ multiplex PCR; in TCRdb, only in-frame clones are kept and a portion is missing. The sample holds 67,000 or so clones, around 72% seen once. Antigen-specific CD4+ T cell clonotypes were called by their expansion after viral peptide-pool culture in ViraFEST. Culturing for more than eight days preceded CD4+ T cell isolation. Each vaccine recipient was nucleocapsid antibody negative and had no prior SARS-CoV-2 infection. About 2 million PBMC per well received around 9.3 IU/ml IL-2 and approximately 11 ug/ml peptides in culture. This TCR came from a human donor who received a COVID-19 vaccine. The sample consisted of CD4+ T cells from PBMCs cultured with HCoV-OC43 spike peptides, taken before COVID-19 vaccination. Subset described: HCoV-OC43 spike overlapping peptide pool stimulation. The chain uses TRBV29-1 and TRBJ2-3; possible D gene TRBD2, 6 bases. The CDR3 region is CSVLPRRGQTDTQYF. The DNA for the CDR3 is TGCAGCGTTCTTCCGCGGAGGGGCCAAACAGATACGCAGTATTTT.